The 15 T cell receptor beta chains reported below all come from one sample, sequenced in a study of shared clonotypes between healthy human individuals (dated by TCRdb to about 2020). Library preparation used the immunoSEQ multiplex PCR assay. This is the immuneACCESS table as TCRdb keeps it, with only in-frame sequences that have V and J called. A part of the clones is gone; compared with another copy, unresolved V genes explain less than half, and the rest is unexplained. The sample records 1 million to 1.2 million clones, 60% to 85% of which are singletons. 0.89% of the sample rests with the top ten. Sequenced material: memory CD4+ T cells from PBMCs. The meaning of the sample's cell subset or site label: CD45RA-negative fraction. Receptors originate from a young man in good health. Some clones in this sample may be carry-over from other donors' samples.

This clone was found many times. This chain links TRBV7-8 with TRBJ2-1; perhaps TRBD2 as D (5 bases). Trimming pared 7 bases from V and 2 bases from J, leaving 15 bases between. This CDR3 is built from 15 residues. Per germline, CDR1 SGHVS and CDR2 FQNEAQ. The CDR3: CASTPTDGTYNEQFF. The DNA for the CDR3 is TGTGCCAGCACCCCTACGGACGGGACCTACAATGAGCAGTTCTTC.

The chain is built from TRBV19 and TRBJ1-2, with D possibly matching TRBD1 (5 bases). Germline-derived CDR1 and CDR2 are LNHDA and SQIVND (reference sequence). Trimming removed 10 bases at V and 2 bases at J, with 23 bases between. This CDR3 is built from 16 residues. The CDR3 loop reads CATSPLERGVNYGYTF. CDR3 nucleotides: TGTGCCACCTCCCCACTAGAGCGGGGGGTGAACTATGGCTACACCTTC. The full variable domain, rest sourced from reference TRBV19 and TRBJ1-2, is DGGITQSPKYLFRKEGQNVTLSCEQNLNHDAMYWYRQDPGQGLRLIYYSQIVNDFQKGDIAEGYSVSREKKESFPLTVTSAQKNPTAFYLCATSPLERGVNYGYTFGSGTRLTVV.

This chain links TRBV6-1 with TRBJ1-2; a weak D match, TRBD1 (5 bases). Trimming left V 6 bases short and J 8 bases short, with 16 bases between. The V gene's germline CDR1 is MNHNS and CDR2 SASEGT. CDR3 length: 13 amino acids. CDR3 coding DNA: TGTGCCAGCAGGGGGGACTTCCGGTCGGGCTACACCTTC. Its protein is CASRGDFRSGYTF.

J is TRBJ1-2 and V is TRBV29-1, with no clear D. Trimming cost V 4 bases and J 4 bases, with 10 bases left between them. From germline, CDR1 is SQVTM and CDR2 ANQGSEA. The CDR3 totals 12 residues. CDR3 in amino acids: CSVGVSGYGYTF. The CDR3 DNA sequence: TGCAGCGTTGGTGTGTCCGGCTATGGCTACACCTTC.

The CDR3 sequence: CASSLGAGASTGELFF. CDR3 in DNA: TGCGCCAGCAGCTTGGGGGCGGGAGCGAGCACCGGGGAGCTGTTTTTT. This chain connects TRBV5-1 to TRBJ2-2; 7 positions match TRBD2. The germline CDR1 and CDR2 sequences are SGHRS and YFSETQ. The V and J ends lost 0 bases and 4 bases, in that order; junction bases with no gene match: 6. The CDR3 spans 16 residues.

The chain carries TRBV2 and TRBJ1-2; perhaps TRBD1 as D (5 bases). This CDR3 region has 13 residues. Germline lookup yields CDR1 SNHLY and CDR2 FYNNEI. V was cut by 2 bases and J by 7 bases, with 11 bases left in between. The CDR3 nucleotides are TGTGCCAGCAGTGAAACAGGATTGGGTGGCTACACCTTC. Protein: CASSETGLGGYTF. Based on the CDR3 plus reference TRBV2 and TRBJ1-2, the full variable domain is EPEVTQTPSHQVTQMGQEVILRCVPISNHLYFYWYRQILGQKVEFLVSFYNNEISEKSEIFDDQFSVERPDGSNFTLKIRSTKLEDSAMYFCASSETGLGGYTFGSGTRLTVV.

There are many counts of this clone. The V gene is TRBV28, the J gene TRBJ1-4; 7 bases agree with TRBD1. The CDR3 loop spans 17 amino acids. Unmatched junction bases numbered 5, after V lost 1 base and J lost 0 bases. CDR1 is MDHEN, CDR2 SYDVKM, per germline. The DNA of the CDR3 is TGTGCCAGCAGTTTATACGACAGGGATTCAACTAATGAAAAACTGTTTTTT. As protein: CASSLYDRDSTNEKLFF.

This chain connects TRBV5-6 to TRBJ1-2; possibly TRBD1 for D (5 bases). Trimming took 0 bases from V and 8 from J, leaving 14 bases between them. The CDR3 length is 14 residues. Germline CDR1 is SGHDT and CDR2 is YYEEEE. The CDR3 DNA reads TGTGCCAGCAGCTTGGTTGGGGACCAGGCGGGCTACACCTTC. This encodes CASSLVGDQAGYTF.

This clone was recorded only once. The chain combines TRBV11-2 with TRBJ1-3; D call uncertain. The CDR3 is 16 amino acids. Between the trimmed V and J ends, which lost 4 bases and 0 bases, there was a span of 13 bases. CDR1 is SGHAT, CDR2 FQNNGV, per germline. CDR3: CASSYPGRSSGNTIYF. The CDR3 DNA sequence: TGTGCCAGCAGCTACCCCGGACGGAGCTCTGGAAACACCATATATTTT.

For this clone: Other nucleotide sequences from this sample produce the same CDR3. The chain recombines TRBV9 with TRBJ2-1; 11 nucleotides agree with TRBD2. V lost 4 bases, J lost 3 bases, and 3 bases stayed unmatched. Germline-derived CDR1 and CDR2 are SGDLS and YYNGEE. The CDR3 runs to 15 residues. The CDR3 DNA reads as TGTGCCAGCAGCCAAACTAGCGGGGGCTACAATGAGCAGTTCTTC. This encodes CASSQTSGGYNEQFF.

In DNA, the CDR3 is TGTGCCAGCTCACCAAGGGCTAGCGGGAGTGGTTCAGATACGCAGTATTTT. Encoded protein: CASSPRASGSGSDTQYF. The rearrangement joins TRBV18 to TRBJ2-3; 10 bases are shared with TRBD2. The ends lost 2 bases at V and 4 bases at J; junction bases unmatched: 9. CDR3 length: 17 residues. From germline, CDR1 is KGHSH and CDR2 LQKENI.

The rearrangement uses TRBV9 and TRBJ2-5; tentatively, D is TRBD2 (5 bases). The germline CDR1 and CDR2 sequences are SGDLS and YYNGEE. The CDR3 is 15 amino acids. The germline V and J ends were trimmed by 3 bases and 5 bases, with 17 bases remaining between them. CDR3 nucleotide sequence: TGTGCCAGCAGCGGTCGGGCGTCACTAGGGGAGACCCAGTACTTC. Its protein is CASSGRASLGETQYF.

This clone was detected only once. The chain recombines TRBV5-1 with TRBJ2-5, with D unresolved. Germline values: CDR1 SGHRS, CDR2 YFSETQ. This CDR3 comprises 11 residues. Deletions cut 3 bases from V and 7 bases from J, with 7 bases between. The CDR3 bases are TGCGCCAGCAGCTCTACACGGACCCAGTACTTC. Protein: CASSSTRTQYF.

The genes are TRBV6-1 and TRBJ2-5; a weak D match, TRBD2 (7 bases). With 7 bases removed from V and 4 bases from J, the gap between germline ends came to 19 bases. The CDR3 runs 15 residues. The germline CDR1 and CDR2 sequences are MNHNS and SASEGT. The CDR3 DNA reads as TGTGCCAGCAATCTATTGGGGGGGCCGGGAGAGACCCAGTACTTC. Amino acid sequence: CASNLLGGPGETQYF.

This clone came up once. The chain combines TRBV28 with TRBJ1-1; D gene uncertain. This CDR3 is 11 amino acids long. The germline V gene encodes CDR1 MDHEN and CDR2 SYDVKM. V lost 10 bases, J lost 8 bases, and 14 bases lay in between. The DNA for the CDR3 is TGTGCCACCGTTTTCCAGACAGAAGCTTTCTTT. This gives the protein CATVFQTEAFF.